This T cell receptor beta chain was identified in a study of cytomegalovirus exposure and HLA in healthy donors. Study-level information: The platform used for the approximately 130 validation repertoires matched that of the 600 to 800 first-cohort repertoires, a later analysis reported. Whole-study findings and limits: Diagnosis of cytomegalovirus status made by the classifier reportedly showed high specificity and sensitivity. First-cohort TCR clusters tended to co-occur in the roughly 130 validation repertoires, a later analysis found.

TCRdb's table, derived via immunoSEQ multiplex PCR, lists solely in-frame clones and lacks some. This sample carries some 100,000 clones, more than 70% of them seen once, and the ten largest clones take about 2%. Concerning this clone itself: Its antigen is not known.

The CDR3 is made up of 14 amino acids. Germline trimming cut 10 bases from V and 6 bases from J; bases unmatched to any gene: 13. Per the germline V gene, CDR1 is MGHDK and CDR2 is SYGVNS. The source material was PBMCs. The source is a woman aged 18-29 years in good health and CMV-seronegative. The chain employs TRBV25-1 and TRBJ2-7; 9 nucleotides agree with TRBD1. CDR3: CATQDRGAGLEQYF. The CDR3 nucleotides read TGTGCCACCCAAGACAGGGGGGCGGGACTCGAGCAGTACTTC.